The 19 T cell receptor beta chains given below trace back to one sample, sequenced in a study of shared clonotypes between healthy human individuals. CD8 cells regarded as naive lacked CD45RO, were positively chosen for CCR7, and omitted terminally differentiated effector memory CD45RA+ cells. TCRdb's copy holds only in-frame clones and misses some; the assay was immunoSEQ multiplex PCR. Here the sample spans about 700,000 clones, about 92% being singletons. The sequenced material came from naive CD8+ T cells sorted from blood. The source is a man aged 25-45 years in good health.

A remark on this clone: Different DNA sequences within this sample yield the same CDR3. This sequence joins TRBV25-1 and TRBJ2-7; D gene ambiguous. The CDR3 is made up of 11 amino acids. V lost 4 bases and J lost 2, with 3 bases in between. CDR1 MGHDK and CDR2 SYGVNS come from the germline V gene. CDR3 loop: CASSGAYEQYF. The DNA of the CDR3 is TGTGCCAGCAGTGGCGCCTACGAGCAGTACTTC.

This chain joins TRBV4-1 and TRBJ1-1; D remains unclear. CDR1 is MGHRA and CDR2 is YSYEKL in the germline V gene. This CDR3 is built from 15 residues. Trimming removed 6 bases from V and 1 base from J, with 15 bases in between. The CDR3 DNA sequence: TGCGCCAGCAGTCACGTTCGACGCGGGAACACTGAAGCTTTCTTT. It encodes CASSHVRRGNTEAFF.

J is TRBJ2-5 and V is TRBV11-2; D possibly uses TRBD1 or TRBD2 (5 bases each). The V gene's germline CDR1 is SGHAT and CDR2 FQNNGV. This CDR3 is built from 13 residues. Between the trimmed V and J ends, which lost 5 bases and 5 bases, there was a span of 12 bases. The CDR3 reads CASSAGTGETQYF. For the CDR3, the DNA is TGTGCCAGCAGCGCCGGGACGGGGGAGACCCAGTACTTC.

The chain combines TRBV25-1 with TRBJ2-1, with 15 positions matching TRBD2. The CDR3 is 15 amino acids. V gave up 4 bases and J gave up 7 bases; unmatched junction bases: 2. Per germline, CDR1 MGHDK and CDR2 SYGVNS. Here the CDR3 DNA reads TGTGCCAGCAGTGTCGGACTAGCGGGAGGGAATGAGCAGTTCTTC. Encoded protein: CASSVGLAGGNEQFF.

V and J are TRBV6-6 and TRBJ2-1, with TRBD2 as a possible D gene (6 bases). The ends were cut back, 0 bases at V and 0 bases at J, with 9 bases in the middle. This CDR3 has 16 amino acids. CDR1 is MNHNY and CDR2 is SVGAGI in the germline V gene (reference sequence). Written as DNA, the CDR3 is TGTGCCAGCAGTTACTCCCTAGCGAGCTCCTACAATGAGCAGTTCTTC. Amino acid sequence: CASSYSLASSYNEQFF.

This clone has just a few counts. The V call is TRBV19, the J call TRBJ1-5, with D unclear. Germline CDR1 LNHDA, CDR2 SQIVND (reference sequence). CDR3 length: 12 residues. Trimming removed 4 bases from V and 0 bases from J, with 1 base in between. In DNA, the CDR3 is TGTGCCAGTAGTACTAGCAATCAGCCCCAGCATTTT. Its translation is CASSTSNQPQHF.

For this clone: Other nucleotide sequences from this sample produce the same CDR3. V usage is TRBV27 and J usage is TRBJ2-2, with D hard to call. CDR3 size: 12 residues. Germline assignment: CDR1 MNHEY and CDR2 SMNVEV (reference sequence). Trimming removed 5 bases from V and 3 bases from J, with 4 bases in between. In nucleotides, the CDR3 is TGTGCCAGCAGTCCCGACACCGGGGAGCTGTTTTTT. Its translation is CASSPDTGELFF.

This chain links TRBV5-4 with TRBJ1-2; no definite D call. The V end lost 0 bases, the J end lost 8 bases, and 8 bases lay between the germline ends. This CDR3 has 12 residues. From germline, CDR1 is SGHNT and CDR2 YYREEE (reference sequence). The CDR3 sequence: CASSLATGGYTF. In DNA form, the CDR3 reads TGTGCCAGCAGCTTGGCAACGGGCGGCTACACCTTC.

This chain links TRBV29-1 with TRBJ2-7; D possibly uses TRBD1 or TRBD2 (5 bases each). V was shortened by 1 base and J by 1 base, with 11 bases between the two germline ends. Germline V gene sequence: CDR1 SQVTM, CDR2 ANQGSEA. The CDR3 runs 14 residues. The CDR3 here is CSVEGQGDSYEQYF. The DNA for the CDR3 is TGCAGCGTTGAAGGGCAGGGAGATTCCTACGAGCAGTACTTC.

The CDR3 spells CASSQDAPDTQYF. The CDR3, as DNA: TGCGCCAGCAGCCAAGATGCGCCAGATACGCAGTATTTT. V gene TRBV4-1 combines with J gene TRBJ2-3; D remains unclear. CDR1 is MGHRA, CDR2 YSYEKL, per germline. The CDR3 sequence is 13 residues long. Trimming removed 0 bases at V and 4 bases at J, with 5 bases between.

A note on this clone: This sample also contains other DNA sequences that code for the same CDR3. The J gene is TRBJ2-7, the V gene TRBV4-3; 10 bases line up with TRBD1. V was clipped by 4 bases and J by 4 bases; unmatched bases: 4. The length of the CDR3 is 14 residues. The germline V gene has CDR1 LGHNA and CDR2 YSLEER. The CDR3 coding sequence is TGCGCCAGCAGCCCCGGGACAGGGGAATACGAGCAGTACTTC. It codes for CASSPGTGEYEQYF.

V usage is TRBV30 and J usage is TRBJ2-1, with D possibly TRBD2 on 6 matching bases. The CDR3 runs 14 residues. Germline V gives CDR1 GTSNPN, CDR2 SVGIG (reference sequence). V lost 7 bases and J 6 bases, leaving 19 bases between the germline ends. CDR3 sequence (DNA): TGTGCCTTACCGGGACTGTCAACGGGCAATGAGCAGTTCTTC. Protein product: CALPGLSTGNEQFF.

The chain links TRBV2 to TRBJ1-2, with a possible D match to TRBD1 (5 bases). The CDR3 is made up of 12 amino acids. Germline CDR1 SNHLY, CDR2 FYNNEI. Trimming took off 4 bases at V and 10 bases at J, with 13 bases between the two ends. This CDR3 reads CASSGWGENYTF. The CDR3 nucleotides read TGTGCCAGCAGTGGGTGGGGGGAGAACTACACCTTC.

The rearrangement links TRBV27 to TRBJ2-1; D is undetermined. The CDR3 has 17 residues. Trimming took 3 bases from V and 2 from J, leaving 17 bases between them. The germline V gene has CDR1 MNHEY and CDR2 SMNVEV (reference sequence). The CDR3 spells CASSFATTFRPYNEQFF. Here the CDR3 DNA reads TGTGCCAGCAGTTTCGCGACGACTTTCCGGCCCTACAATGAGCAGTTCTTC.

The V gene is TRBV4-1, the J gene TRBJ2-1; 7 nucleotides line up with TRBD2. Germline trimming cut 2 bases from V and 4 bases from J; bases unmatched to any gene: 8. CDR3 length: 16 amino acids. Germline V gene lookup returns CDR1 MGHRA and CDR2 YSYEKL. CDR3 DNA sequence: TGCGCCAGCAGCCAAACAAATGCGGGAGCATACAATGAGCAGTTCTTC. Translation gives CASSQTNAGAYNEQFF.

The chain joins TRBV2 to TRBJ2-7, with TRBD2 matching over 8 bases. J lost 2 bases, V lost 4 bases, and 13 bases had no gene match. The CDR3 totals 17 residues. Germline CDR1 reads SNHLY; CDR2 reads FYNNEI. CDR3 in DNA: TGTGCCAGCAGTGTGGTGCAGGGTAGCGGGGCTGCCTACGAGCAGTACTTC. It yields the protein CASSVVQGSGAAYEQYF.

The genes are TRBV11-2 and TRBJ2-1; D gene ambiguous. Deletions cut 5 bases from V and 4 bases from J, with 3 bases between. The CDR3 has 11 residues. Germline loops: CDR1 SGHAT, CDR2 FQNNGV. CDR3 sequence: CASSDYNEQFF. The CDR3 nucleotides read TGTGCCAGCAGCGATTACAATGAGCAGTTCTTC.

This clone appeared once. The V and J genes are TRBV14 and TRBJ2-7; D not resolved. The CDR3 length is 13 residues. Germline loops: CDR1 SGHDN, CDR2 FVKESK. V was shortened by 6 bases and J by 1 base, with 10 bases between the two germline ends. The CDR3 sequence: CASSPGVSYEQYF. CDR3 DNA: TGTGCCAGCAGTCCCGGAGTATCCTACGAGCAGTACTTC.

The chain couples TRBV10-3 to TRBJ2-1; TRBD1 agrees at 9 bases. Germline CDR1 is ENHRY and CDR2 is SYGVKD. The CDR3 runs to 15 residues. The ends lost 3 bases at V and 7 bases at J; junction bases unmatched: 7. The CDR3 DNA follows: TGTGCCATCAGTGACCCCGGGACAGGGAGGAATGAGCAGTTCTTC. Amino acid sequence: CAISDPGTGRNEQFF.